This TCR beta chain was obtained from a study of CD8+ T cells in alopecia areata (dated by TCRdb to the late 2010s). For the study in its entirety: The treated patients took part in an open-label pilot trial in which moderate-to-severe alopecia areata was treated with oral tofacitinib at 5 to 10 mg twice daily. Scalp clonality was compared among normal scalp (n=4), patchy alopecia areata scalp (n=8), and alopecia totalis/universalis scalp (n=8). The RNA source kit depended on sample type: the PAXgene miRNA kit for fixed scalp, the miRNeasy kit for PBMCs, and the RNeasy kit for mouse skin. Biopsies were taken from tofacitinib-treated patients at baseline and at 4 and 24 weeks of treatment, and a later scalp biopsy was taken in several of the tofacitinib-treated patients. To study T cell clonal expansion in alopecia areata, the researchers applied high-throughput TCRbeta sequencing to both the C3H/HeJ mouse model and human patients. TCRbeta CDR3 regions were amplified by immunoSEQ multiplex PCR with 35 Vbeta forward and 13 Jbeta reverse primers. On the human side, TCRbeta sequencing was run on scalp tissue and on sorted CD4+ and CD8+ peripheral blood T cells from healthy controls and from alopecia areata patients with either patchy or totalis/universalis disease. Patients received tofacitinib for 6 to 18 months and were then followed off drug for 6 months to check for delayed response and recurrence. General study outcomes and caveats: Unlike mouse skin, where gammadelta T cells dominate, normal human skin contains resident alphabeta T cells that get sequenced too, which complicates analysis of the scalp TCR repertoire. TCR sequences shared between patients were less clear than in mice, possibly partly because of HLA diversity in the patient population. Compared with normal scalp, lesional scalp had higher clonality and more expanded CD8+ clones, particularly in alopecia totalis/universalis, a pattern that suggests antigenic drive.

The trim is 6 bases for V and 5 bases for J, with a gap of 16 bases between the germline ends. CDR1 and CDR2 are read off the germline V gene as KGHSH and LQKENI. The CDR3 spans 14 residues, from the cysteine through the phenylalanine. Just CDR3 DNA is preserved here, 42 bases in frame from base 1. From alopecia areata patients, peripheral blood was collected along with lesional scalp punch biopsies. PBMCs were isolated by density centrifugation and stained for CD3, CD4 and CD8, after which CD4+ and CD8+ T cells were sorted on a FACSAria. Remarks on this clone: The antigen this receptor binds is unknown. No base qualities exist here, and no much larger clone lies one base off it.

Library preparation employed the immunoSEQ multiplex PCR assay. To provide template for TCR sequencing, every sample had RNA extracted and reverse transcribed into cDNA. SuperScript III was used to make first-strand cDNA, primed with a 2:1 mix of oligo-dT and random hexamers. A synthetic immune receptor repertoire was used to gauge amplification bias, and whatever bias remained was removed computationally. Processing in the source paper ran as follows. Raw reads were preprocessed to remove errors, and CDR3 was defined by IMGT conventions from the conserved cysteine to phenylalanine. Clonality was computed by normalizing Shannon entropy by log2 of the number of productive unique TCRs and subtracting the result from 1. Whether each scalp clone was CD4 or CD8 was inferred by checking scalp TCRbeta sequences against the CD4 and CD8 repertoires from sorted blood. TCRdb's version of the immuneACCESS table is confined to in-frame rearrangements and falls short of the full clone set. An unresolved V gene accounts for under half of the shortfall where checked; the remainder is of unknown origin. The DNA gave D and trimming, while V, J and clone size come from that table. The sample table lists 80,000 to 100,000 clones, over 40% of them with a count of one. The ten largest clones take up roughly 0.83% of the sample.

The chain links TRBV18 with TRBJ1-1; the D gene is not confidently resolved. This TCR derives from a human donor with alopecia areata. Sequencing was done on a sample of CD4+ T cells sorted from blood. The CDR3: CASSLGPKVTEAFF. The DNA is TGTGCCAGCTCCCTCGGCCCCAAGGTGACTGAAGCTTTCTTT.